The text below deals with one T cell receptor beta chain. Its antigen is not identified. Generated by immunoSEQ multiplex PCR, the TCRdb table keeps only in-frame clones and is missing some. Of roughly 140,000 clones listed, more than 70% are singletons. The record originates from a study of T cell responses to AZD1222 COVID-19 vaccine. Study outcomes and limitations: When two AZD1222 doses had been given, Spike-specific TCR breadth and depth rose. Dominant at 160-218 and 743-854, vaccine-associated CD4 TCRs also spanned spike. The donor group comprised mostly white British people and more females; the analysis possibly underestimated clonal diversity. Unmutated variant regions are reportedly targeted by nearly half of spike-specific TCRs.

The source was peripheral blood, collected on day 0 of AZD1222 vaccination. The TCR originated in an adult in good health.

The CDR3 protein is CASRPGGRTEAFF. CDR3 nucleotide sequence: TGTGCCAGCAGGCCAGGGGGCCGCACTGAAGCTTTCTTT. The gene calls are TRBV12-3 or TRBV12-4 and TRBJ1-1; TRBD1 matches 8 bases. Trimming took 6 bases from V and 4 from J; bases not matched to a gene: 4. The CDR3 spans 13 residues.